This TCR beta chain was obtained from a study of blood T cell repertoires in COVID-19. For the study at large: Both acute and convalescent COVID-19 samples were obtained from the United States, Italy and Spain.

Profiling relied on immunoSEQ multiplex PCR, and the TCRdb table lists in-frame clones only, not all of them. The profile shows hundreds of thousands of clones, 87% of them singletons. With respect to this clone: Other nucleotide sequences in the sample specify the same CDR3.

CDR1 and CDR2 (germline): SGHNT, YYREEE (reference sequence). CDR3 length equals 12 residues. The V segment lost 2 bases and the J segment 6 bases; nucleotides outside the gene matches: 1. This chain links TRBV5-4 with TRBJ2-7, with 8 bases lining up with TRBD1. This sequence originates from a woman aged 40 to 49 who had recovered from COVID-19. Material: peripheral blood. CDR3 loop: CASSLDRGEQYF. CDR3 DNA sequence: TGTGCCAGCAGCTTAGACAGGGGCGAGCAGTACTTC.